The 31 T cell receptor beta chains below come from one sample, sequenced in a study of blood T cell repertoires in COVID-19. TCRdb's copy holds only in-frame clones and misses some; the assay was immunoSEQ multiplex PCR. The sample comprises some 330,000 clones, 92% of which are singletons, and less than 20% rests with the top ten. The sample comprised PBMCs or T cells enriched from blood (not recorded which). All receptors come from a young woman who had recovered from COVID-19.

V and J are TRBV4-3 and TRBJ1-4, with unresolved D. V lost 1 base and J 7 bases, leaving 16 bases between the germline ends. The CDR3 is 16 residues long. Germline loops: CDR1 LGHNA, CDR2 YSLEER. CDR3 sequence: CASSQGGRSAIEKLFF. In DNA, the CDR3 is TGCGCCAGCAGCCAAGGAGGGAGGTCCGCAATTGAAAAACTGTTTTTT.

The chain joins TRBV18 to TRBJ2-1, with D possibly being TRBD2 (6 bases). Germline loops: CDR1 KGHSH, CDR2 LQKENI. Trimming cost V 5 bases and J 7 bases, with 12 bases left between them. This CDR3 spans 13 amino acids. CDR3 DNA sequence: TGTGCCAGCTCAGGGAACAGCGGGAATGAGCAGTTCTTC. Its translation is CASSGNSGNEQFF. Full variable domain (remainder filled in from reference TRBV18 and TRBJ2-1): NAGVMQNPRHLVRRRGQEARLRCSPMKGHSHVYWYRQLPEEGLKFMVYLQKENIIDESGMPKERFSAEFPKEGPSILRIQQVVRGDSAAYFCASSGNSGNEQFFGPGTRLTVL.

This clone was found once. The chain has TRBV28 and TRBJ2-2; D unclear. This CDR3 has 13 residues. The V and J ends lost 2 bases and 6 bases respectively, with 7 bases between them. The germline CDR1 and CDR2 sequences are MDHEN and SYDVKM. In DNA, the CDR3 is TGTGCCAGCAGTTTAGCGAGCTCCGGGGAGCTGTTTTTT. Residues: CASSLASSGELFF.

This chain links TRBV28 with TRBJ1-2; perhaps TRBD1 as D (6 bases). The germline V gene has CDR1 MDHEN and CDR2 SYDVKM. Trimming shortened V by 4 bases and J by 7 bases, and 16 bases separated the two germline ends. The CDR3 totals 14 residues. CDR3 amino acids: CASSYLRGTSGYTF. The CDR3 nucleotides read TGTGCCAGCAGTTATCTTAGGGGGACCTCTGGCTACACCTTC.

This clone was seen only once. The chain employs TRBV5-1 and TRBJ2-3; no clear D gene. CDR1 SGHRS and CDR2 YFSETQ come from the germline V gene. V dropped 4 bases and J dropped 2 bases, with 11 bases sitting between them. The CDR3 spans 14 residues. The CDR3, as DNA: TGCGCCAGCAGCCCCCAGTTGCACACAGATACGCAGTATTTT. Its protein is CASSPQLHTDTQYF.

J is TRBJ2-2 and V is TRBV28, with 10 bases matching TRBD2. The germline gives CDR1 MDHEN, CDR2 SYDVKM. The CDR3 runs to 16 residues. V was clipped by 7 bases and J by 5 bases; unmatched bases: 10. The CDR3 sequence: CASITAASGSTGELFF. The CDR3 DNA is TGTGCCAGCATCACGGCCGCTAGCGGGAGTACCGGGGAGCTGTTTTTT.

This clone was seen a handful of times. The chain uses TRBV7-9 and TRBJ2-7; 7 nucleotides agree with TRBD1. Looked up from germline, CDR1 is SEHNR and CDR2 is FQNEAQ (reference sequence). The CDR3 totals 15 residues. Germline trimming cut 5 bases from V and 2 bases from J; bases unmatched to any gene: 9. The CDR3 loop reads CASSGRDRDPYEQYF. CDR3 nucleotide sequence: TGTGCCAGCAGCGGCCGGGACAGAGACCCCTACGAGCAGTACTTC.

The rearrangement joins TRBV7-2 to TRBJ1-6; D is undetermined. V shed 1 base and J shed 9 bases, with 13 bases lying between them. The CDR3 totals 15 residues. In germline, CDR1 is SGHTA, CDR2 FQGNSA. CDR3 protein: CASSLGRGMGSPLHF. Written as DNA, the CDR3 is TGTGCCAGCAGCTTAGGTCGGGGTATGGGTTCACCCCTCCACTTT.

The chain is built from TRBV4-2 and TRBJ2-7, with D possibly being TRBD2 (5 bases). This CDR3 is built from 15 residues. Per germline, CDR1 LGHNA and CDR2 YNFKEQ. Trimming cost V 3 bases and J 5 bases, with 17 bases left between them. The CDR3 loop is CASSHSGAGNHEQYF. The CDR3 nucleotides are TGTGCCAGCAGCCACAGCGGAGCCGGCAACCACGAGCAGTACTTC.

The chain joins TRBV7-8 to TRBJ1-6; D gene unclear. The CDR3 totals 15 residues. Per germline, CDR1 SGHVS and CDR2 FQNEAQ. Trimming took 1 base from V and 8 from J, leaving 12 bases between them. The CDR3 DNA follows: TGTGCCAGCAGCTTAGGGAGCTCACCCGATTCACCCCTCCACTTT. Translating it yields CASSLGSSPDSPLHF.

This clone has only one observation. V usage is TRBV21-1 and J usage is TRBJ1-3; whether TRBD1, the table's D call, matches the DNA was not checked. TRBV21-1 is marked as a pseudogene. The CDR3 totals 15 residues. The CDR3 loop is CATHRGRSPGNTIYF. The CDR3 coding sequence is TGTGCCACACACAGGGGGCGATCACCTGGAAACACCATATATTTT.

The gene calls are TRBV6-6 and TRBJ1-1; D is possibly TRBD1 (5 bases). This CDR3 comprises 16 residues. Looked up from germline, CDR1 is MNHNY and CDR2 is SVGAGI (reference sequence). The germline V and J ends were trimmed by 0 bases and 3 bases, with 14 bases remaining between them. The CDR3 DNA is TGTGCCAGCAGTTACTCGGATCAGGGTTTCGACACTGAAGCTTTCTTT. Translating gives CASSYSDQGFDTEAFF.

This chain connects TRBV4-2 to TRBJ1-1; no definite D call. V was pared by 0 bases and J by 4 bases, with 9 bases between. CDR3 length: 14 residues. Germline loops: CDR1 LGHNA, CDR2 YNFKEQ. The CDR3 DNA reads TGTGCCAGCAGCCAAGATCGACGGGGCACTGAAGCTTTCTTT. Its protein product is CASSQDRRGTEAFF.

This sequence joins TRBV11-2 and TRBJ2-5, with D unclear. CDR1 and CDR2 from the germline V gene are SGHAT and FQNNGV. V dropped 1 base and J dropped 2 bases, with 11 bases sitting between them. CDR3 length: 15 amino acids. The CDR3 region has the DNA TGTGCCAGCAGCTTAGCCGGTACTCTACAAGAGACCCAGTACTTC. This codes for CASSLAGTLQETQYF.

The V call is TRBV5-4, the J call TRBJ2-3; 15 nucleotides agree with TRBD2. CDR1 SGHNT and CDR2 YYREEE come from the germline V gene (reference sequence). The CDR3 spans 17 residues. V trimming: 4 bases; J trimming: 6 bases; junction bases outside the gene matches: 9. The CDR3 DNA follows: TGTGCCAGCAGCGGTCCCGGGACTAGCGGGGGGCGGGATACGCAGTATTTT. Translating it yields CASSGPGTSGGRDTQYF.

This chain links TRBV7-2 with TRBJ2-7; a weak D match, TRBD1 (6 bases). CDR1 and CDR2 (germline): SGHTA, FQGNSA. The CDR3 consists of 19 residues. The V and J ends lost 2 bases and 0 bases respectively, with 23 bases between them. The CDR3 sequence is CASSLKAPTGDYRSYEQYF. CDR3 in DNA: TGTGCCAGCAGCTTAAAGGCGCCGACAGGTGACTACCGCTCCTACGAGCAGTACTTC.

The chain carries TRBV19 and TRBJ2-6; 10 nucleotides agree with TRBD2. V was pared by 4 bases and J by 4 bases, with 7 bases of the junction left unmatched. Per the germline V gene, CDR1 is LNHDA and CDR2 is SQIVND (reference sequence). The length of the CDR3 is 17 residues. CDR3 sequence (DNA): TGTGCCAGTAGTAGGAGCGGGGGGGCCGCCGGGGCCAACGTCCTGACTTTC. Amino acids: CASSRSGGAAGANVLTF.

This clone showed up just once. The chain recombines TRBV11-2 with TRBJ2-1, with a weak D call TRBD2 (6 bases). This CDR3 has 16 amino acids. Trimming took off 7 bases at V and 4 bases at J, with 20 bases between the two ends. Per the germline V gene, CDR1 is SGHAT and CDR2 is FQNNGV. The CDR3 is CASTPRIPAGYNEQFF. In DNA, the CDR3 is TGTGCCAGCACCCCGCGCATACCAGCGGGTTACAATGAGCAGTTCTTC.

The CDR3 DNA reads TGTGCCAGCAGCGTGGGACAGGAGTATAATTCACCCCTCCACTTT. This gives the protein CASSVGQEYNSPLHF. The chain carries TRBV9 and TRBJ1-6; TRBD1 matches at 8 bases. V trimming: 2 bases; J trimming: 4 bases; junction bases outside the gene matches: 2. CDR1 SGDLS and CDR2 YYNGEE come from the germline V gene. The CDR3 runs to 15 residues.

DNA of the CDR3: TGTGCCAGCAGTAAGGCGGGACAGCAAGTCTACGAGCAGTACTTC. The encoded protein is CASSKAGQQVYEQYF. The V gene is TRBV27, the J gene TRBJ2-7; tentatively, D is TRBD1 (7 bases). Trimming shortened V by 5 bases and J by 3 bases, and 17 bases separated the two germline ends. The CDR3 is 15 residues long. Germline CDR1 and CDR2: MNHEY and SMNVEV (reference sequence).

This chain connects TRBV7-9 to TRBJ1-1, with D unresolved. The CDR3 sequence is 14 residues long. The V end lost 1 base, the J end lost 5 bases, and 11 bases lay between the germline ends. Germline V gives CDR1 SEHNR, CDR2 FQNEAQ (reference sequence). The CDR3 protein is CASSLVTGRTEAFF. CDR3 bases: TGTGCCAGCAGCTTAGTCACTGGGAGGACTGAAGCTTTCTTT. The full variable domain, with the rest looked up from reference TRBV7-9 and TRBJ1-1, is DTGVSQNPRHKITKRGQNVTFRCDPISEHNRLYWYRQTLGQGPEFLTYFQNEAQLEKSRLLSDRFSAERPKGSFSTLEIQRTEQGDSAMYLCASSLVTGRTEAFFGQGTRLTVV.

The chain joins TRBV7-9 to TRBJ2-1; 10 bases line up with TRBD1. This CDR3 has 16 amino acids. The germline V gene has CDR1 SEHNR and CDR2 FQNEAQ (reference sequence). V lost 1 base and J lost 5; bases outside the gene matches: 5. The DNA for the CDR3 is TGTGCCAGCAGCTTAGAGTGGGACAGGGGCCACAATGAGCAGTTCTTC. This encodes CASSLEWDRGHNEQFF.

The chain links TRBV28 to TRBJ1-5; 8 bases agree with TRBD1. Trimming at V came to 7 bases and at J to 6 bases, leaving 11 bases not matched to a gene. Germline V gene sequence: CDR1 MDHEN, CDR2 SYDVKM. The CDR3 runs to 15 residues. CDR3 DNA sequence: TGTGCCAGCACCGTCTCAGGGGGCGGAGGTCAGCCCCAGCATTTT. Encoded protein: CASTVSGGGGQPQHF.

The rearrangement joins TRBV4-2 to TRBJ2-3, with TRBD2 matching over 8 bases. The CDR3 covers 17 residues. Per the germline V gene, CDR1 is LGHNA and CDR2 is YNFKEQ. V was pared by 1 base and J by 6 bases, with 12 bases of the junction left unmatched. The CDR3 DNA reads as TGTGCCAGCAGCCAAGGACTAGCGAGGGTATTGGCGGATACGCAGTATTTT. As protein: CASSQGLARVLADTQYF.

The chain combines TRBV27 with TRBJ1-5; D gene ambiguous. Trimming took off 6 bases at V and 0 bases at J, with 9 bases between the two ends. The CDR3 is made up of 14 amino acids. The germline CDR1 and CDR2 sequences are MNHEY and SMNVEV (reference sequence). The DNA of the CDR3 is TGTGCCAGCAGCTGGCGGGATAGCAATCAGCCCCAGCATTTT. It translates to CASSWRDSNQPQHF.

The rearrangement links TRBV7-2 to TRBJ2-5, with TRBD2 identical over 7 bases. Germline CDR1 SGHTA, CDR2 FQGNSA. V lost 5 bases to trimming and J lost 5 bases; unmatched junction nucleotides: 14. This CDR3 region has 16 residues. The CDR3 is CASSPSRGEGGETQYF. The CDR3 DNA is TGTGCCAGCAGCCCATCCCGGGGGGAGGGCGGCGAGACCCAGTACTTC.

V is TRBV19 and J is TRBJ1-5; 10 bases match TRBD1. The CDR3 totals 14 residues. V lost 7 bases and J lost 6; bases outside the gene matches: 6. CDR1 is LNHDA, CDR2 SQIVND, per germline (reference sequence). Here the CDR3 DNA reads TGTGCCAGTAAGGAAGGGACAGGGGTTCAGCCCCAGCATTTT. Translation gives CASKEGTGVQPQHF.

The chain couples TRBV12-3 or TRBV12-4 to TRBJ2-3; 7 positions agree with TRBD2. The J segment lost 5 bases and the V segment lost 5 bases, leaving 4 bases of the junction unmatched. The CDR3 spans 13 residues. This CDR3 is CASSPIAGDTQYF. The CDR3 DNA follows: TGTGCCAGCAGTCCAATAGCGGGAGATACGCAGTATTTT.

The chain links TRBV19 to TRBJ1-3; D call uncertain. V was clipped by 5 bases and J by 0 bases, with 11 bases between them. The CDR3 is 15 residues long. Germline V CDR1 and CDR2: LNHDA, SQIVND (reference sequence). The CDR3 coding sequence is TGTGCCAGTAGTGTTACCCCGAGCTCTGGAAACACCATATATTTT. This translates into CASSVTPSSGNTIYF.

J is TRBJ1-2 and V is TRBV3-1 (or the pseudogene TRBV3-2); 9 nucleotides match TRBD1. The CDR3 has 16 residues. Germline lookup yields CDR1 LGHDT and CDR2 YNNKEL (reference sequence). V lost 4 bases and J lost 2; bases outside the gene matches: 8. CDR3 nucleotide sequence: TGTGCCAGCAGCCGACCGGGACAGGGACCCAACTATGGCTACACCTTC. Translated: CASSRPGQGPNYGYTF.

V gene TRBV2 combines with J gene TRBJ2-2; TRBD2 might be the D (6 bases). Trimming took 6 bases from V and 6 from J, leaving 11 bases between them. Germline CDR1 and CDR2: SNHLY and FYNNEI. This CDR3 is 13 amino acids long. For the CDR3, the DNA is TGTGCCAGCAGGGGACTGGGGGCCGGGGAGCTGTTTTTT. Translated, it gives CASRGLGAGELFF.